The clone carrying this T cell receptor (beta chain) was observed many times. A patient was excluded if there was uncontrolled infection, other autoimmune disease, pregnancy or lactation. Using RNA transcripts as the source, TCR beta CDR3 regions were amplified. Primed by the HTBI set, a first-round RT-PCR was run on the TCR CDR3. TCRdb reprocessed the multiplex PCR reads via MiXCR and lists one record per CDR3 protein. The table records 650,000 to 750,000 distinct CDR3 sequences, about 14% of them present only once. These data are taken from a study of T cells in Graves' hyperthyroidism and ophthalmopathy. The CDR3 loop spans 12 amino acids. Per the germline V gene, CDR1 is SGHTA and CDR2 is FQGNSA. Trimming at V came to 4 bases and at J to 13 bases, leaving 6 bases not matched to a gene.

The chain recombines TRBV7-2 with TRBJ2-1; 8 positions agree with TRBD2. This clonotype was sampled from a woman aged 18-35 years with Graves' hyperthyroidism. The sample comprised blood. CDR3 region: CASSSPGLGQFF. The CDR3 DNA reads as TGTGCCAGCAGCTCGCCGGGACTAGGACAGTTCTTC.